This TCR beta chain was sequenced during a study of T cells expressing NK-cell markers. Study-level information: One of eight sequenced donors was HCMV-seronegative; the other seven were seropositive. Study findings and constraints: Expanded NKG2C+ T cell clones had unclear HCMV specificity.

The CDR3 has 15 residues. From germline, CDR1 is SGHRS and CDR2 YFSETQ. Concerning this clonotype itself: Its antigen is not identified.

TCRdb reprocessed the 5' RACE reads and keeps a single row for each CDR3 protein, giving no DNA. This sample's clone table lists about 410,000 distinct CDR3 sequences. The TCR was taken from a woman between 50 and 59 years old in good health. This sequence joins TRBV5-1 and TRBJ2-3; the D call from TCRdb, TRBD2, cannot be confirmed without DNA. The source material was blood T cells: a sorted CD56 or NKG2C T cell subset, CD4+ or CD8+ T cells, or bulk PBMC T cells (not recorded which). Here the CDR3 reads CASSLEVGGPDTQYF. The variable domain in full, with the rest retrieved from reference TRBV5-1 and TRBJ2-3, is KAGVTQTPRYLIKTRGQQVTLSCSPISGHRSVSWYQQTPGQGLQFLFEYFSETQRNKGNFPGRFSGRQFSNSRSEMNVSTLELGDSALYLCASSLEVGGPDTQYFGPGTRLTVL.